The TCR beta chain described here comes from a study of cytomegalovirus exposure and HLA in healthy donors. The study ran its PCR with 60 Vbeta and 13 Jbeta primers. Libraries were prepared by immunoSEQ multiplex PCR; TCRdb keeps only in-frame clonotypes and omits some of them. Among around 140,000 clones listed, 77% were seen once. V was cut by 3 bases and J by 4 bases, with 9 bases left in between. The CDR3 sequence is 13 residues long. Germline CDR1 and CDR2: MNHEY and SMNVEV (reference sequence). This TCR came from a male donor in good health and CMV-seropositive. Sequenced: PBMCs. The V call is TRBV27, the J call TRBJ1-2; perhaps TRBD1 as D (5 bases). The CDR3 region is CASSFRQSYGYTF. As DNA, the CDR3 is TGTGCCAGCAGTTTCCGACAGTCCTATGGCTACACCTTC.